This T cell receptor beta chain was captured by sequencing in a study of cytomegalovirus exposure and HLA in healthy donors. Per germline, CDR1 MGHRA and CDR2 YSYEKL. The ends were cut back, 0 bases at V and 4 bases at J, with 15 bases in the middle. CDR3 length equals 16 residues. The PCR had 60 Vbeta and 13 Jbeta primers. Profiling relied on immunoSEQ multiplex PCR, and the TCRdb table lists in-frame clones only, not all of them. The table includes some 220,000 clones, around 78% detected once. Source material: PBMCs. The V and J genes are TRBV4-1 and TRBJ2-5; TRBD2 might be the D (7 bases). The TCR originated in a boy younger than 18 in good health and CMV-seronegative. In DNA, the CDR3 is TGCGCCAGCAGCCAAGATGGAGGGGGGGGGCCAGAGACCCAGTACTTC. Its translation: CASSQDGGGGPETQYF.